This T cell receptor (beta chain) was sequenced in a study of blood T cell repertoires in COVID-19. Background on the study: There were acute and convalescent COVID-19 samples, and they came from the United States, Italy and Spain. The cDNA or gDNA used as material had been derived from T cells, B-cell-depleted T cells, or PBMCs.

Germline V CDR1 and CDR2: LNHNV, YYDKDF (reference sequence). Deletions cut 5 bases from V and 8 bases from J, with 18 bases between. The CDR3 length is 14 residues. In the source study's methods: It was from reference gene primer amplification that nucleated cell counts were estimated. Generated by immunoSEQ multiplex PCR, the TCRdb table keeps only in-frame clones and is missing some. V and J calls and clone size are given by that table; D and trimming were obtained from the DNA. The sample has approximately 350,000 clones, 65% to 85% seen once. This receptor was identified in a man aged 25-45 years with active or convalescent COVID-19. Specimen: peripheral blood. The gene calls are TRBV15 and TRBJ1-2, with a possible D match to TRBD1 (6 bases). CDR3 bases: TGTGCCACCAGCTCCCGACAGCAGGGGAGAGGCTACACCTTC. This encodes CATSSRQQGRGYTF. Using reference TRBV15 and TRBJ1-2 for the parts outside the CDR3, the full variable domain is DAMVIQNPRYQVTQFGKPVTLSCSQTLNHNVMYWYQQKSSQAPKLLFHYYDKDFNNEADTPDNFQSRRPNTSFCFLDIRSPGLGDTAMYLCATSSRQQGRGYTFGSGTRLTVV.